This T cell receptor beta chain comes out of a study of regulatory T cells in long-lasting Graves disease. At the level of the study: For under 3 months, newly diagnosed Graves' patients had been taking antithyroid drugs. Regarding the study as a whole: Persistent disease was characterized by preferential usage of TRBV28, TRBJ1-2 and TRBJ2-5.

CDR3 regions were amplified by Arm-PCR using iRepertoire HTBI primers to build TCR beta libraries. TCRdb passed the multiplex PCR reads through MiXCR, listing each CDR3 protein once. The data show 550,000 to 650,000 distinct CDR3 sequences, 15% to 20% seen once. Comments on this clonotype: Antigen specificity is unknown.

Time point given: newly diagnosed GD, antithyroid drugs for less than 3 months. PBMCs provided the RNA from which the TCR library was made. One endocrinology department in Xi'an, China, was where patients came from. V lost 0 bases to trimming and J lost 0 bases, with 17 bases between them. The CDR3 sequence is 17 residues long. Germline V lookup: CDR1 DFQATT, CDR2 SNEGSKA (reference sequence). The same specimen was also included in a second study, on T cells in Graves' hyperthyroidism and ophthalmopathy.

The sequence came from a man aged 18-30 years with Graves disease. The V gene is TRBV20-1, the J gene TRBJ2-5, with D perhaps matching TRBD1 or TRBD2 (6 bases each). The material sequenced was peripheral blood mononuclear cells (PBMCs), taken at new diagnosis, from a patient treated with antithyroid drugs. The CDR3 spells CSARESGWRGYQETQYF. DNA for the CDR3: TGCAGTGCTAGAGAATCTGGGTGGAGGGGGTACCAAGAGACCCAGTACTTC.